These T cell receptor beta chains were read from a single sample in a study of regulatory dendritic cells for organ transplantation. These receptors' targets are unknown. Sequencing was performed with immunoSEQ multiplex PCR; in TCRdb, only in-frame clones are kept and a portion is missing. The sample consists of around 11,000 clones, about 85% of them appearing once. Material for sequencing was memory CD4+ T cells from blood cultured with dendritic cells. The receptors were gathered from a human donor in good health. CDR3s include the opening cysteine and the closing phenylalanine or tryptophan. The D gene is left open where the match is weak. Clone size is given for some rows only: seen once, a few or many times, or a class if the clone is expanded.

v_gene: TRBV7-2
abundance: once
d_gene: -
j_gene: TRBJ1-2
CDR3nt: TGTGCCAGCAGCTTAGCGGGCCAAATTTCAAACTATGGCTACACCTTC
CDR3aa: CASSLAGQISNYGYTF

v_gene: TRBV9
abundance: -
d_gene: -
j_gene: TRBJ2-1
CDR3nt: TGTGCCAGCAGCGTTTCTATACAGCAGTATGAGCAGTTCTTC
CDR3aa: CASSVSIQQYEQFF

v_gene: TRBV6-1
abundance: -
d_gene: -
j_gene: TRBJ2-3
CDR3nt: TGTGCCAGCCGACCTACGGGGGGCACAGATACGCAGTATTTT
CDR3aa: CASRPTGGTDTQYF

v_gene: TRBV18
abundance: -
d_gene: TRBD2
j_gene: TRBJ2-1
CDR3nt: TGTGCCAGCTCACAAAACTATGTAGCGGGAGCGGGAATAAATGAGCAGTTCTTC
CDR3aa: CASSQNYVAGAGINEQFF

v_gene: TRBV19
abundance: -
d_gene: -
j_gene: TRBJ1-1
CDR3nt: TGTGCCACCAGATCACACAGGGATGTGGCTGAAGCTTTCTTT
CDR3aa: CATRSHRDVAEAFF

v_gene: TRBV28
abundance: -
d_gene: TRBD2
j_gene: TRBJ2-7
CDR3nt: TGTGCCAGCACCACCGGGACTAGCGCCGACGAGCAGTACTTC
CDR3aa: CASTTGTSADEQYF

v_gene: TRBV9
abundance: -
d_gene: TRBD2
j_gene: TRBJ2-1
CDR3nt: TGTGCCAGCAGCGTTCGGACTAGCGGTTACAATGAGCAGTTCTTC
CDR3aa: CASSVRTSGYNEQFF

v_gene: TRBV6-6
abundance: -
d_gene: TRBD2
j_gene: TRBJ2-7
CDR3nt: TGTGCCAGCAGGGGACTAGCGGGAAGTTACGAGCAGTACTTC
CDR3aa: CASRGLAGSYEQYF

v_gene: TRBV18
abundance: -
d_gene: TRBD1
j_gene: TRBJ2-3
CDR3nt: TGTGCCAGCTCACGTAAGGGACAGACGACCGGAGAAGATACGCAGTATTTT
CDR3aa: CASSRKGQTTGEDTQYF

v_gene: TRBV2
abundance: few
d_gene: TRBD1
j_gene: TRBJ2-2
CDR3nt: TGTGCCAGCACGGCGGACAGGGTTGTGCCCGGGGAGCTGTTTTTT
CDR3aa: CASTADRVVPGELFF

v_gene: TRBV28
abundance: -
d_gene: -
j_gene: TRBJ2-1
CDR3nt: TGTGCCAGCCTCACTGGGGGCTACCAGTACAATGAGCAGTTCTTC
CDR3aa: CASLTGGYQYNEQFF

v_gene: TRBV11-2
abundance: -
d_gene: -
j_gene: TRBJ2-1
CDR3nt: TGTGCCAGCAGCTTACGCGCTAGCTCCTACAATGAGCAGTTCTTC
CDR3aa: CASSLRASSYNEQFF

v_gene: TRBV28
abundance: once
d_gene: -
j_gene: TRBJ1-4
CDR3nt: TGTGCCAGCAGTTCTGCCGATAATGAAAAACTGTTTTTT
CDR3aa: CASSSADNEKLFF

v_gene: TRBV5-1
abundance: -
d_gene: -
j_gene: TRBJ1-2
CDR3nt: TGCGCCAGCACCCTCGACAATCGGTTTAACTATGGCTACACCTTC
CDR3aa: CASTLDNRFNYGYTF

v_gene: TRBV6-5
abundance: -
d_gene: -
j_gene: TRBJ1-4
CDR3nt: TGTGCCAGCAGTTACGACCTCCGAGGAGAAAAACTGTTTTTT
CDR3aa: CASSYDLRGEKLFF

v_gene: TRBV9
abundance: -
d_gene: TRBD1
j_gene: TRBJ2-1
CDR3nt: TGTGCCAGCAGCGTGGAGACAGGGTATAGAAATGAGCAGTTCTTC
CDR3aa: CASSVETGYRNEQFF

v_gene: TRBV4-1
abundance: -
d_gene: -
j_gene: TRBJ2-5
CDR3nt: TGCGCCAGCAGCTCCGCGGTCACCCCAGCGAGGGAGACCCAGTACTTC
CDR3aa: CASSSAVTPARETQYF

v_gene: TRBV2
abundance: -
d_gene: -
j_gene: TRBJ1-1
CDR3nt: TGTGCCAGCAGTGTCGACAGCCCGAACACTGAAGCTTTCTTT
CDR3aa: CASSVDSPNTEAFF

v_gene: TRBV7-9
abundance: -
d_gene: -
j_gene: TRBJ1-2
CDR3nt: TGTGCCAGCAGATCAACAGGTGTTAACTATGGCTACACCTTC
CDR3aa: CASRSTGVNYGYTF

v_gene: TRBV11-2
abundance: -
d_gene: -
j_gene: TRBJ2-7
CDR3nt: TGTGCGACCCGAGCCGGCGGCGAGCAGTACTTC
CDR3aa: CATRAGGEQYF

v_gene: TRBV14
abundance: -
d_gene: -
j_gene: TRBJ2-6
CDR3nt: TGTGCCAGCAGCTACTCTGGGGCCAACGTCCTGACTTTC
CDR3aa: CASSYSGANVLTF

v_gene: TRBV30
abundance: -
d_gene: -
j_gene: TRBJ1-1
CDR3nt: TGTGCCTGGAGGAGACTGACGGGCAGGGTAGGCATGAACACTGAAGCTTTCTTT
CDR3aa: CAWRRLTGRVGMNTEAFF

v_gene: TRBV19
abundance: -
d_gene: -
j_gene: TRBJ1-2
CDR3nt: TGTGCCAGTACCAGTAACTATGGCTACACCTTC
CDR3aa: CASTSNYGYTF

v_gene: TRBV10-3
abundance: -
d_gene: -
j_gene: TRBJ2-1
CDR3nt: TGTGCCATCAGCCTGAGGGAGGACAATGAGCAGTTCTTC
CDR3aa: CAISLREDNEQFF

v_gene: TRBV18
abundance: -
d_gene: TRBD2
j_gene: TRBJ2-7
CDR3nt: TGTGCCAGCTCACCTCCCAGCGGGGGCCTCTCCGAGCAGTACTTC
CDR3aa: CASSPPSGGLSEQYF

v_gene: TRBV23-1
abundance: few
d_gene: -
j_gene: TRBJ1-1
CDR3nt: TGCGCCAGCAGGTACGACACTGAAGCTTTCTTT
CDR3aa: CASRYDTEAFF

v_gene: TRBV7-3
abundance: -
d_gene: TRBD2
j_gene: TRBJ2-3
CDR3nt: TGTGCCAGCAGCGGCCCCGGCCCCCGCGGGAGTACGCAGTATTTT
CDR3aa: CASSGPGPRGSTQYF

v_gene: TRBV18
abundance: -
d_gene: -
j_gene: TRBJ2-2
CDR3nt: TGTGCCAGCTCACCAGCCCCGGGGCCTCCATTGGGCACCGGGGAGCTGTTTTTT
CDR3aa: CASSPAPGPPLGTGELFF

v_gene: TRBV27
abundance: -
d_gene: TRBD1
j_gene: TRBJ2-7
CDR3nt: TGTGCCAGCAGTTTATCACAGGGGGGCGAGCAGTACTTC
CDR3aa: CASSLSQGGEQYF

v_gene: TRBV5-1
abundance: -
d_gene: TRBD2
j_gene: TRBJ2-1
CDR3nt: TGCGCCAGCAGTGAGACTAGCCCTCTCAATGAGCAGTTCTTC
CDR3aa: CASSETSPLNEQFF

v_gene: TRBV7-2
abundance: -
d_gene: -
j_gene: TRBJ2-3
CDR3nt: TGTGCCAGCAGCTTAGCTGCCAGACACACAGATACGCAGTATTTT
CDR3aa: CASSLAARHTDTQYF

v_gene: TRBV5-1
abundance: -
d_gene: -
j_gene: TRBJ1-2
CDR3nt: TGCGCCAGCAGCTTGGAAGCCGGACAGTCCTATGGCTACACCTTC
CDR3aa: CASSLEAGQSYGYTF

v_gene: TRBV7-2
abundance: -
d_gene: TRBD1
j_gene: TRBJ2-1
CDR3nt: TGTGCCAGCAGCGAGAGAGAGAGGACAGGGTCTGGTGAGCAGTTCTTC
CDR3aa: CASSERERTGSGEQFF

v_gene: TRBV19
abundance: -
d_gene: -
j_gene: TRBJ2-6
CDR3nt: TGTGCCAGTAGTCGGTCTCTGGGGGCCAACGTCCTGACTTTC
CDR3aa: CASSRSLGANVLTF

v_gene: TRBV6-6
abundance: -
d_gene: -
j_gene: TRBJ1-1
CDR3nt: TGTGCCAGCCTAAGGGTGGGAACTGAAGCTTTCTTT
CDR3aa: CASLRVGTEAFF

v_gene: TRBV21-1
abundance: few
d_gene: -
j_gene: TRBJ1-1
CDR3nt: TGTGCCAGCAGCAAATCGCGGACAGGACGGAACCGCCGAGCTTTCTTT
CDR3aa: CASSKSRTGRNRRAFF

v_gene: TRBV7-2
abundance: -
d_gene: -
j_gene: TRBJ1-2
CDR3nt: TGTGCCAGCAGCTTAGAGGCAACTAATACTAACTATGGCTACACCTTC
CDR3aa: CASSLEATNTNYGYTF

v_gene: TRBV5-1
abundance: once
d_gene: TRBD2
j_gene: TRBJ2-5
CDR3nt: TGCGCCAGCAGCTTGAGCGGGAGTTTGATCGGAGAGACCCAGTACTTC
CDR3aa: CASSLSGSLIGETQYF

v_gene: TRBV10-2
abundance: -
d_gene: -
j_gene: TRBJ1-1
CDR3nt: TGCGCCAGCAGTGAATGGGGGAACACTGAAGCTTTCTTT
CDR3aa: CASSEWGNTEAFF

v_gene: TRBV7-7
abundance: -
d_gene: -
j_gene: TRBJ2-1
CDR3nt: TGTGCTAGCAGCGCGGTGACGGCGCCCCAGCAGTTCTTC
CDR3aa: CASSAVTAPQQFF

v_gene: TRBV7-2
abundance: -
d_gene: TRBD1
j_gene: TRBJ1-6
CDR3nt: TGTGCCAGCAGCACGACAGGGGGCGTTGGGGACCTCCACTTT
CDR3aa: CASSTTGGVGDLHF

v_gene: TRBV18
abundance: -
d_gene: TRBD1
j_gene: TRBJ2-5
CDR3nt: TGTGCCAGCCATATGGGACAGCAAGAGACCCAGTACTTC
CDR3aa: CASHMGQQETQYF

v_gene: TRBV7-6
abundance: -
d_gene: TRBD2
j_gene: TRBJ2-7
CDR3nt: TGTGCCAGCAGCCGGGGGGAGAGGCTAGAGCAGTACTTC
CDR3aa: CASSRGERLEQYF

v_gene: TRBV7-3
abundance: -
d_gene: -
j_gene: TRBJ2-2
CDR3nt: TGTGCCAGCAGCTTACGTTCTGTTGCGAACACCGGGGAGCTGTTTTTT
CDR3aa: CASSLRSVANTGELFF

v_gene: TRBV12-5
abundance: -
d_gene: -
j_gene: TRBJ2-3
CDR3nt: TGTGCTAGTGGTCCATTGAGAGGGGGGAGCACAGATACGCAGTATTTT
CDR3aa: CASGPLRGGSTDTQYF

v_gene: TRBV5-1
abundance: -
d_gene: -
j_gene: TRBJ1-1
CDR3nt: TGCGCCAGCAGCTCAGGGGTCCAAATGAACACTGAAGCTTTCTTT
CDR3aa: CASSSGVQMNTEAFF

v_gene: TRBV19
abundance: -
d_gene: TRBD1
j_gene: TRBJ2-5
CDR3nt: TGTGCCAGTAGCAAACAGGGGTCGAGGGGAGAGACCCAGTACTTC
CDR3aa: CASSKQGSRGETQYF